Sequencing of this T cell receptor (beta chain) was carried out in a study of blood T cell repertoires in COVID-19. In the study overall: The study drew acute and convalescent COVID-19 samples from the United States, Italy and Spain. From T cells, B-cell-depleted T cells, or PBMCs came the material, which was cDNA or gDNA.

How the authors handled the data: Estimates of nucleated cell counts were drawn from the amplification of reference gene primers. Sequencing was performed with immunoSEQ multiplex PCR; in TCRdb, only in-frame clones are kept and a portion is missing. The V and J calls and the clone size are those of that table, but D and trimming were determined from the DNA. The data show 95,000 to 150,000 clones, with roughly 90% seen just once and less than 8% held by the top ten. Looked up from germline, CDR1 is MNHEY and CDR2 is SVGEGT. This CDR3 contains 15 residues. After removal of 6 bases from V and 12 bases from J, the junction contained 14 bases not matched to a gene.

The receptor comes from a man aged 45-60 years with acute or convalescent COVID-19. Sequencing used peripheral blood. This sequence joins TRBV6-2 or TRBV6-3 and TRBJ2-1; TRBD2 matches 10 bases. This CDR3 reads CASSPPSGRAERQFF. CDR3 bases: TGTGCCAGCAGCCCCCCGAGCGGGAGGGCCGAACGGCAGTTCTTC.